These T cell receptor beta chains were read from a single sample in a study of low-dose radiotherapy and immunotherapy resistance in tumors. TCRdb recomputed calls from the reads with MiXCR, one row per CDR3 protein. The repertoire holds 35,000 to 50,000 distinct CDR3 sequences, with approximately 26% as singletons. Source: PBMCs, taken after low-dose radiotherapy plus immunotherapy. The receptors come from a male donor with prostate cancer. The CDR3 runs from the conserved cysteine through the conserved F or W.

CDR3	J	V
CASTYSTGERYNEQFF	TRBJ2-1	TRBV27
CSASPPRGRGYTGELFF	TRBJ2-2	TRBV20-1
CASRRGSENEQFF	TRBJ2-1	TRBV28
CASSLGYETQYF	TRBJ2-5	TRBV11-2
CASSPLGVGQPQHF	TRBJ1-5	TRBV5-1
CASSEGYAALLNSPLHF	TRBJ1-6	TRBV11-2
CSVLDRAWGQPQHF	TRBJ1-5	TRBV29-1
CASSQAGGTEAFF	TRBJ1-1	TRBV3-1
CSASKSTGWPEAFF	TRBJ1-1	TRBV20-1
CASSQWTDRETQYF	TRBJ2-5	TRBV3-1
CSVVPDSNQPQHF	TRBJ1-5	TRBV29-1
CASSARQGVANEQFF	TRBJ2-1	TRBV5-1
CSVEIGLYNEQFF	TRBJ2-1	TRBV29-1
CASSSRTGELYEQYF	TRBJ2-7	TRBV13
CSTPGEAYEQYF	TRBJ2-7	TRBV20-1
CASSQDPGTAGEKLFF	TRBJ1-4	TRBV4-1
CASSARTGWQFF	TRBJ2-1	TRBV6-1
CASSSEGTSYNEQFF	TRBJ2-1	TRBV5-4
CASSLGASGETQYF	TRBJ2-5	TRBV5-1
CASSAPGQGAYTEAFF	TRBJ1-1	TRBV6-6
CASSARVAKNIQYF	TRBJ2-4	TRBV28
CASSQDQDRKETQYF	TRBJ2-5	TRBV4-2